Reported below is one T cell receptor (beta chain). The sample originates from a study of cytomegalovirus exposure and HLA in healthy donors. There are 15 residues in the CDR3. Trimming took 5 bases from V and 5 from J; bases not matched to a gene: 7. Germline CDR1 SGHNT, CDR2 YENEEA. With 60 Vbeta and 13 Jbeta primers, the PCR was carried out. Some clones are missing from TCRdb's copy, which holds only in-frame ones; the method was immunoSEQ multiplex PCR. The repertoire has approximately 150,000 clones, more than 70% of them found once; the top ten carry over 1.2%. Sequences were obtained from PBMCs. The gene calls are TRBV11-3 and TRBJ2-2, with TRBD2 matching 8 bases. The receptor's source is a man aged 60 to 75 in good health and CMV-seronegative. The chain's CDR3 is CASSRGGRETGELFF. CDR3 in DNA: TGTGCCAGCAGCCGGGGGGGCAGGGAGACCGGGGAGCTGTTTTTT.